These T cell receptor beta chains were read from a single sample in a study of T cell responses to AZD1222 COVID-19 vaccine. Assay used: immunoSEQ multiplex PCR; TCRdb lists only in-frame clones, some missing. The profile shows approximately 150,000 clones, just under 95% of them singletons. Material: peripheral blood, obtained on day 0 of AZD1222 vaccination. These receptors came from an adult in good health. CDR3s include the opening cysteine and the closing phenylalanine or tryptophan. Fields, in order: J gene, clone size, V gene, D gene, CDR3 protein, CDR3 DNA. The D gene is left open where the match is weak. Part of the rows lack a size; the others show once, few, many or a class for expanded clones.

j_call: TRBJ2-3
clone_size: -
v_call: TRBV9
d_call: TRBD1
cdr3_aa: CASSTRDSLTDTQYF
cdr3_nt: TGTGCCAGCAGCACCCGGGACAGCCTAACAGATACGCAGTATTTT

j_call: TRBJ2-5
clone_size: -
v_call: TRBV7-2
d_call: TRBD1
cdr3_aa: CASSLVRTQGGTQYF
cdr3_nt: TGTGCCAGCAGCTTAGTTCGGACACAGGGGGGGACCCAGTACTTC

j_call: TRBJ2-7
clone_size: -
v_call: TRBV5-1
d_call: TRBD1
cdr3_aa: CASSPRRTGMYEQYF
cdr3_nt: TGCGCCAGCAGCCCTCGTCGGACAGGGATGTACGAGCAGTACTTC

j_call: TRBJ2-1
clone_size: -
v_call: TRBV24-1
d_call: -
cdr3_aa: CATSDSGVYSSNEQFF
cdr3_nt: TGTGCCACCAGTGATTCAGGGGTCTACTCCTCCAATGAGCAGTTCTTC

j_call: TRBJ2-2
clone_size: once
v_call: TRBV19
d_call: TRBD1
cdr3_aa: CASNRDRGPGELFF
cdr3_nt: TGTGCCAGTAACCGGGACAGGGGGCCCGGGGAGCTGTTTTTT

j_call: TRBJ1-6
clone_size: -
v_call: TRBV7-9
d_call: -
cdr3_aa: CASTVGGNSPLHF
cdr3_nt: TGTGCCAGCACGGTTGGGGGGAATTCACCCCTCCACTTT

j_call: TRBJ2-1
clone_size: -
v_call: TRBV2
d_call: -
cdr3_aa: CASSEREVVSEQFF
cdr3_nt: TGTGCCAGCAGTGAGAGGGAAGTAGTTAGTGAGCAGTTCTTC

j_call: TRBJ1-4
clone_size: -
v_call: TRBV3-1/TRBV3-2
d_call: -
cdr3_aa: CASGRAKLFF
cdr3_nt: TGTGCCAGCGGACGGGCAAAACTGTTTTTT

j_call: TRBJ1-6
clone_size: -
v_call: TRBV15
d_call: TRBD1
cdr3_aa: CATSRDLDRGNSPLHF
cdr3_nt: TGTGCCACCAGCAGAGATTTGGACAGGGGAAATTCACCCCTCCACTTT

j_call: TRBJ2-2
clone_size: -
v_call: TRBV9
d_call: -
cdr3_aa: CASSVGLVDTGELFF
cdr3_nt: TGTGCCAGCAGCGTAGGACTAGTGGACACCGGGGAGCTGTTTTTT

j_call: TRBJ1-6
clone_size: -
v_call: TRBV10-1
d_call: TRBD1
cdr3_aa: CASSRDRRNSPLHF
cdr3_nt: TGCGCCAGCAGCCGGGACAGGAGAAATTCACCCCTCCACTTT

j_call: TRBJ2-3
clone_size: -
v_call: TRBV5-1
d_call: TRBD1
cdr3_aa: CASSTGGIDTQYF
cdr3_nt: TGCGCCAGCAGCACAGGGGGAATAGATACGCAGTATTTT

j_call: TRBJ2-7
clone_size: -
v_call: TRBV11-2
d_call: -
cdr3_aa: CASSLVPLGYEQYF
cdr3_nt: TGTGCCAGCAGCTTGGTCCCTCTAGGCTACGAGCAGTACTTC

j_call: TRBJ2-1
clone_size: -
v_call: TRBV29-1
d_call: TRBD1
cdr3_aa: CSGTGGGYNEQFF
cdr3_nt: TGCAGCGGAACAGGGGGTGGTTACAATGAGCAGTTCTTC

j_call: TRBJ1-2
clone_size: -
v_call: TRBV29-1
d_call: TRBD1
cdr3_aa: CSVDTGVGGYTF
cdr3_nt: TGCAGCGTGGACACAGGGGTGGGCGGCTACACCTTC

j_call: TRBJ2-1
clone_size: -
v_call: TRBV7-2
d_call: -
cdr3_aa: CASSLERSVAPQFF
cdr3_nt: TGTGCCAGCAGCTTAGAGCGCTCTGTCGCCCCGCAGTTCTTC

j_call: TRBJ1-1
clone_size: -
v_call: TRBV6-1
d_call: -
cdr3_aa: CASSELLVRNTEAFF
cdr3_nt: TGTGCCAGCAGTGAACTTCTCGTTAGGAACACTGAAGCTTTCTTT

j_call: TRBJ2-1
clone_size: -
v_call: TRBV2
d_call: -
cdr3_aa: CASSEQRSYNEQFF
cdr3_nt: TGTGCCAGCAGTGAGCAGAGGTCCTACAATGAGCAGTTCTTC

j_call: TRBJ2-2
clone_size: -
v_call: TRBV11-2
d_call: -
cdr3_aa: CASSPGQGTFGELFF
cdr3_nt: TGTGCCAGCAGCCCCGGGCAGGGGACGTTCGGGGAGCTGTTTTTT

j_call: TRBJ2-5
clone_size: -
v_call: TRBV10-3
d_call: -
cdr3_aa: CAISDRLSETQYF
cdr3_nt: TGTGCCATCAGTGATAGGCTCTCGGAGACCCAGTACTTC

j_call: TRBJ2-7
clone_size: -
v_call: TRBV5-4
d_call: TRBD1
cdr3_aa: CASSLRQGAYEQYF
cdr3_nt: TGTGCCAGCAGTTTGAGACAGGGGGCCTACGAGCAGTACTTC

j_call: TRBJ1-2
clone_size: -
v_call: TRBV5-5
d_call: TRBD1
cdr3_aa: CASRGQGIYGYTF
cdr3_nt: TGTGCCAGCAGGGGACAGGGTATCTATGGCTACACCTTC

j_call: TRBJ1-3
clone_size: once
v_call: TRBV18
d_call: TRBD1
cdr3_aa: CASSPQGAPGNTIYF
cdr3_nt: TGTGCCAGCTCACCACAGGGGGCTCCTGGAAACACCATATATTTT

j_call: TRBJ2-2
clone_size: -
v_call: TRBV13
d_call: TRBD1
cdr3_aa: CASSLGGQGFTGELFF
cdr3_nt: TGTGCCAGCAGCTTAGGGGGACAGGGTTTCACCGGGGAGCTGTTTTTT

j_call: TRBJ1-1
clone_size: -
v_call: TRBV7-2
d_call: TRBD1
cdr3_aa: CASSLSGTGGANTEAFF
cdr3_nt: TGTGCCAGCAGCTTATCCGGGACAGGGGGAGCGAACACTGAAGCTTTCTTT

j_call: TRBJ2-3
clone_size: -
v_call: TRBV24-1
d_call: TRBD2
cdr3_aa: CATSDRGGTSGSYTQYF
cdr3_nt: TGTGCCACCAGTGATCGCGGCGGGACTAGCGGGAGTTATACGCAGTATTTT

j_call: TRBJ1-5
clone_size: -
v_call: TRBV30
d_call: -
cdr3_aa: CAWSPWVSNQPQHF
cdr3_nt: TGTGCCTGGAGTCCATGGGTTAGCAATCAGCCCCAGCATTTT

j_call: TRBJ1-5
clone_size: -
v_call: TRBV5-5
d_call: -
cdr3_aa: CASSLLTLNNQPQHF
cdr3_nt: TGTGCCAGCAGCTTGTTGACACTTAACAATCAGCCCCAGCATTTT

j_call: TRBJ1-2
clone_size: -
v_call: TRBV6-2/TRBV6-3
d_call: -
cdr3_aa: CASSWWQYGYTF
cdr3_nt: TGTGCCAGCAGTTGGTGGCAGTATGGCTACACCTTC

j_call: TRBJ1-1
clone_size: few
v_call: TRBV7-9
d_call: TRBD1
cdr3_aa: CASSSGGSATEAFF
cdr3_nt: TGTGCCAGCAGCTCAGGGGGCTCGGCCACTGAAGCTTTCTTT

j_call: TRBJ2-1
clone_size: -
v_call: TRBV10-1
d_call: TRBD1
cdr3_aa: CASSEIGGANYNEQFF
cdr3_nt: TGCGCCAGCAGTGAGATAGGGGGCGCGAACTACAATGAGCAGTTCTTC

j_call: TRBJ2-5
clone_size: -
v_call: TRBV5-6
d_call: -
cdr3_aa: CASSFPAVEQETQYF
cdr3_nt: TGTGCCAGCAGCTTTCCGGCCGTCGAGCAAGAGACCCAGTACTTC

j_call: TRBJ2-2
clone_size: -
v_call: TRBV24-1
d_call: TRBD1
cdr3_aa: CATSASGGCDGELFF
cdr3_nt: TGTGCCACCAGTGCCTCAGGGGGTTGCGACGGGGAGCTGTTTTTT

j_call: TRBJ2-6
clone_size: -
v_call: TRBV9
d_call: TRBD1
cdr3_aa: CASSATGIGANVLTF
cdr3_nt: TGTGCCAGCAGCGCGACAGGGATAGGGGCCAACGTCCTGACTTTC

j_call: TRBJ1-3
clone_size: -
v_call: TRBV2
d_call: -
cdr3_aa: CASKGSGVGSGNTIYF
cdr3_nt: TGTGCCAGCAAAGGGAGCGGGGTAGGCTCTGGAAACACCATATATTTT

j_call: TRBJ1-2
clone_size: -
v_call: TRBV6-2/TRBV6-3
d_call: TRBD1
cdr3_aa: CASSYSPGTGDYGYTF
cdr3_nt: TGTGCCAGCAGTTACAGCCCCGGGACAGGGGACTATGGCTACACCTTC

j_call: TRBJ1-2
clone_size: -
v_call: TRBV19
d_call: TRBD1
cdr3_aa: CASSRDRDNGARGYTF
cdr3_nt: TGTGCCAGTTCCCGGGACAGGGATAACGGGGCGCGTGGCTACACCTTC

j_call: TRBJ1-1
clone_size: -
v_call: TRBV10-1
d_call: -
cdr3_aa: CASRRVGGSYTEAFF
cdr3_nt: TGCGCCAGCAGGAGGGTTGGCGGGAGTTACACTGAAGCTTTCTTT

j_call: TRBJ2-7
clone_size: -
v_call: TRBV5-1
d_call: TRBD2
cdr3_aa: CASSLAGGTYEQYF
cdr3_nt: TGCGCCAGCAGCCTAGCGGGAGGGACCTACGAGCAGTACTTC

j_call: TRBJ2-5
clone_size: -
v_call: TRBV7-9
d_call: -
cdr3_aa: CASSLALGVVETQYF
cdr3_nt: TGTGCCAGCAGCTTAGCTCTTGGGGTGGTCGAGACCCAGTACTTC